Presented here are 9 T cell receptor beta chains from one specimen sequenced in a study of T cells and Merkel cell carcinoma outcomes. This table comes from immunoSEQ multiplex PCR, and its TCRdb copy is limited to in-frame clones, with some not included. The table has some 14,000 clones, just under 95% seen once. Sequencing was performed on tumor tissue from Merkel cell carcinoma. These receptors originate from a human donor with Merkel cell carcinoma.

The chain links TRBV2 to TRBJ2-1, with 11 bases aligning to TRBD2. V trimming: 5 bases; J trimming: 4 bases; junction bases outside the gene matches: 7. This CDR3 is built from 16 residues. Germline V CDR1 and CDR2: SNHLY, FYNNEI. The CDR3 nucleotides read TGTGCCAGCAGTACCTCCGGGACTAGCGGATACAATGAGCAGTTCTTC. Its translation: CASSTSGTSGYNEQFF.

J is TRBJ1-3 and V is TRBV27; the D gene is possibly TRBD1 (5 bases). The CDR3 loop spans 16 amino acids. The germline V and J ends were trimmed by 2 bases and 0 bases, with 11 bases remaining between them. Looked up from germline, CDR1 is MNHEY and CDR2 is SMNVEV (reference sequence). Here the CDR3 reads CASSLEGPVSGNTIYF. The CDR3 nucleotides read TGTGCCAGCAGTTTAGAGGGACCAGTCTCTGGAAACACCATATATTTT.

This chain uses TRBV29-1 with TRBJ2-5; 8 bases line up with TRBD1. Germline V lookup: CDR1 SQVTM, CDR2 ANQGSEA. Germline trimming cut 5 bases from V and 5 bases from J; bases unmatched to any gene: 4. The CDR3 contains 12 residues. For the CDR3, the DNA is TGCAGCGTTTCGACAGGGGTCGAGACCCAGTACTTC. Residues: CSVSTGVETQYF. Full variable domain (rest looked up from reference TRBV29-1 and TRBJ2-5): SAVISQKPSRDICQRGTSLTIQCQVDSQVTMMFWYRQQPGQSLTLIATANQGSEATYESGFVIDKFPISRPNLTFSTLTVSNMSPEDSSIYLCSVSTGVETQYFGPGTRLLVL.

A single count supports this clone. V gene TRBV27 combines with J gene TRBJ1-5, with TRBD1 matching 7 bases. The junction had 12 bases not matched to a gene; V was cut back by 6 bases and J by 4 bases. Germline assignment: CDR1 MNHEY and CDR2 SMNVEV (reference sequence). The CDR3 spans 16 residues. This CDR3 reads CASREGAQMGNQPQHF. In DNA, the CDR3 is TGTGCCAGCAGGGAGGGGGCGCAGATGGGTAATCAGCCCCAGCATTTT.

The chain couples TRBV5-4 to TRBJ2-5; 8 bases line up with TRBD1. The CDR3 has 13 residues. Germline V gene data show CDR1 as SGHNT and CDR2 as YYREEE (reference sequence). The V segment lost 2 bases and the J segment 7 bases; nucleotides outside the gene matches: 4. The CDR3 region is CASSLGQGGTQYF. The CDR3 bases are TGTGCCAGCAGCTTAGGACAGGGAGGGACCCAGTACTTC.

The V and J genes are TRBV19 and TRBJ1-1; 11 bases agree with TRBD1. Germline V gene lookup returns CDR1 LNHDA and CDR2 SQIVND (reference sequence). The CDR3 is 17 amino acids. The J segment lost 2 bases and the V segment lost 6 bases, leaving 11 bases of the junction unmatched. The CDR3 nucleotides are TGTGCCAGTAGCCAAGAGGACAGGGGGCAAAGAAACACTGAAGCTTTCTTT. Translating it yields CASSQEDRGQRNTEAFF.

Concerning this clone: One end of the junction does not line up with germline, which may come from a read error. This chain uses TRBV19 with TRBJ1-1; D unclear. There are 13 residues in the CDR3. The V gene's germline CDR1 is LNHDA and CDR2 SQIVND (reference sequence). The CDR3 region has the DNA TGTGCCAGTAGCTGGGATATGAACACTGAAGCTTTTTTT. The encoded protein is CASSWDMNTEAFF. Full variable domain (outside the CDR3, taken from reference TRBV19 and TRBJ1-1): DGGITQSPKYLFRKEGQNVTLSCEQNLNHDAMYWYRQDPGQGLRLIYYSQIVNDFQKGDIAEGYSVSREKKESFPLTVTSAQKNPTAFYLCASSWDMNTEAFFGQGTRLTVV.

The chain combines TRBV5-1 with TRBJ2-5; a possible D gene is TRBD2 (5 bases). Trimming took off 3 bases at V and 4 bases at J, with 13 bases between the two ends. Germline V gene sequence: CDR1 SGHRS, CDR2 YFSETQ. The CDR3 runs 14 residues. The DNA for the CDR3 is TGCGCCAGCAGCTCGCGCGGGTTATTAGAGACCCAGTACTTC. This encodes CASSSRGLLETQYF. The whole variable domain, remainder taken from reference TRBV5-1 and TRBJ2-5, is KAGVTQTPRYLIKTRGQQVTLSCSPISGHRSVSWYQQTPGQGLQFLFEYFSETQRNKGNFPGRFSGRQFSNSRSEMNVSTLELGDSALYLCASSSRGLLETQYFGPGTRLLVL.

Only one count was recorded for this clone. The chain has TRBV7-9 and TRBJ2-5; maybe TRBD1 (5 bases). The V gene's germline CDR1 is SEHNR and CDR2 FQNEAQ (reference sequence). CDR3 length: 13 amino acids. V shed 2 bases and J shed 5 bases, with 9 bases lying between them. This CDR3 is CASSLNGAETQYF. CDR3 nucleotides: TGTGCCAGCAGCTTAAATGGGGCGGAGACCCAGTACTTC.